Listed here are 27 T cell receptor beta chains from one sample, sequenced in a study of blood T cells in healthy people across ages. Together with a sample-barcoded 5' primer, a J-beta primer mix was included in a second PCR lasting about 6 to 11 cycles. TCRdb analysed the 5' RACE reads with MiXCR anew, one entry per CDR3 protein. The profile shows 540,000 or so distinct CDR3 sequences, 27% of them singletons. The sample taken for sequencing was blood. These TCRs come from an older woman in good health.

This chain connects TRBV6-2 or TRBV6-3 to TRBJ1-2; tentative D call: TRBD1 (5 bases). Germline-derived CDR1 and CDR2 are MNHEY and SVGEGT. The V and J ends lost 2 bases and 2 bases respectively, with 9 bases between them. The CDR3 has 14 residues. CDR3 sequence: CASSYDSRNYGYTF. The CDR3 DNA is TGTGCCAGCAGTTACGACAGCCGAAACTATGGCTACACCTTC.

This clonotype was seen a few times. The chain is built from TRBV5-1 and TRBJ2-2; D possibly corresponds to TRBD1 (6 bases). The CDR3 length is 15 residues. Germline CDR1 reads SGHRS; CDR2 reads YFSETQ. Deletions cut 2 bases from V and 1 base from J, with 9 bases between. The CDR3 region has the DNA TGCGCCAGCAGCTTTGGACAGCAGAACACCGGGGAGCTGTTTTTT. Amino acid sequence: CASSFGQQNTGELFF.

The chain carries TRBV15 and TRBJ1-2; no firm D call. CDR3 size: 15 residues. Germline V lookup: CDR1 LNHNV, CDR2 YYDKDF (reference sequence). Trimming took 0 bases from V and 6 from J, leaving 14 bases between them. CDR3 amino acids: CATSRDVLREDGYTF. Here the CDR3 DNA reads TGTGCCACCAGCAGAGATGTGCTAAGGGAGGATGGCTACACCTTC.

The chain combines TRBV4-3 with TRBJ2-1; TRBD1 might be the D (5 bases). Germline V lookup: CDR1 LGHNA, CDR2 YSLEER. The CDR3 is 15 residues long. V was trimmed by 0 bases and J by 4 bases, leaving 10 bases between them. The DNA for the CDR3 is TGCGCCAGCAGCCAAGATCAGGGCACATACAATGAGCAGTTCTTC. This sequence encodes CASSQDQGTYNEQFF.

This clonotype was observed a few times. The J gene is TRBJ1-5, the V gene TRBV12-3 or TRBV12-4; no firm D call. The CDR3 loop spans 14 amino acids. V was pared by 2 bases and J by 6 bases, with 11 bases between. CDR3 in DNA: TGTGCCAGCAGTTTACGCAGCGACCGTCAGCCCCAGCATTTT. It yields the protein CASSLRSDRQPQHF.

The chain joins TRBV18 to TRBJ2-7; the D gene is possibly TRBD1 (5 bases). The germline CDR1 and CDR2 sequences are KGHSH and LQKENI. Trimming stripped 4 bases from V and 4 bases from J, with 14 bases between. CDR3 length: 14 amino acids. The CDR3 DNA reads as TGTGCCAGCTCACTTCAGGGAATCGGTTACGAGCAGTACTTC. Residues: CASSLQGIGYEQYF.

The chain uses TRBV27 and TRBJ2-5; 9 bases are a match to TRBD2. Trimming took 5 bases from V and 2 from J; bases not matched to a gene: 9. CDR1 MNHEY and CDR2 SMNVEV come from the germline V gene (reference sequence). The CDR3 extends over 16 amino acids. The CDR3: CASSPKGGGGQETQYF. In DNA form, the CDR3 reads TGTGCCAGCAGTCCCAAGGGCGGGGGGGGGCAAGAGACCCAGTACTTC.

This clonotype was observed a handful of times. The chain couples TRBV25-1 to TRBJ2-2; D could derive from TRBD1 or TRBD2 (5 bases each). Between the trimmed V and J ends, which lost 6 bases and 8 bases, there was a span of 16 bases. The CDR3 is made up of 14 amino acids. CDR1 and CDR2 (germline): MGHDK, SYGVNS. The CDR3 DNA reads TGTGCCAGCAGAGGGACGGCCTTGACGGGGGAGCTGTTTTTT. This gives the protein CASRGTALTGELFF.

V and J are TRBV7-2 and TRBJ2-5; tentatively, D is TRBD1 (7 bases). The CDR3 runs to 15 residues. The V gene lost 5 bases and the J gene lost 1 base, with 14 bases spanning the gap. Germline V gene data show CDR1 as SGHTA and CDR2 as FQGNSA. The CDR3 is CASSPRQGLQETQYF. The CDR3 nucleotides are TGTGCCAGCAGCCCCCGACAGGGACTCCAAGAGACCCAGTACTTC.

The genes are TRBV29-1 and TRBJ2-3; the D gene could be TRBD1 or TRBD2 (6 bases each). The CDR3 totals 17 residues. Trimming took 0 bases from V and 0 from J, leaving 16 bases between them. In germline, CDR1 is SQVTM, CDR2 ANQGSEA. The CDR3 here is CSVEDYGGQISTDTQYF. The CDR3 DNA reads as TGCAGCGTTGAAGACTACGGGGGCCAGATTAGCACAGATACGCAGTATTTT.

This clonotype turned up a few times. This chain links TRBV20-1 with TRBJ2-5, with D tentatively TRBD2 (6 bases). The J call is in doubt because the DNA end fits TRBJ2-1 better. Germline loops: CDR1 DFQATT, CDR2 SNEGSKA (reference sequence). The CDR3 extends over 11 amino acids. The CDR3: CSARGGHEQFF. The CDR3 DNA reads as TGCAGTGCTAGGGGGGGTCATGAGCAGTTCTTC.

This clonotype was found a few times. The chain has TRBV27 and TRBJ2-1; D is perhaps TRBD2 (7 bases). V was pared by 2 bases and J by 4 bases, with 12 bases between. The CDR3 contains 15 residues. CDR1 MNHEY and CDR2 SMNVEV come from the germline V gene (reference sequence). The CDR3 DNA follows: TGTGCCAGCAGTTTAGCGGGGGCGAAATACAATGAGCAGTTCTTC. Protein product: CASSLAGAKYNEQFF.

V and J are TRBV19 and TRBJ1-1; the D gene is possibly TRBD1 (5 bases). CDR3 length: 13 residues. With 5 bases removed from V and 7 bases from J, the gap between germline ends came to 14 bases. Germline CDR1 reads LNHDA; CDR2 reads SQIVND (reference sequence). The CDR3 nucleotides are TGTGCCAGTAGTTTCCACCGGGACGGTGAAGCTTTCTTT. Translating it yields CASSFHRDGEAFF.

This clonotype was picked up a small number of times. V usage is TRBV4-3 and J usage is TRBJ2-1, with 7 bases aligning to TRBD2. This CDR3 has 16 amino acids. Germline V CDR1 and CDR2: LGHNA, YSLEER. V trimming: 1 base; J trimming: 4 bases; junction bases outside the gene matches: 7. Here the CDR3 reads CASSQGRGTVYNEQFF. CDR3 nucleotide sequence: TGCGCCAGCAGCCAAGGGCGGGGGACCGTATACAATGAGCAGTTCTTC.

In this sample, this clonotype turned up a few times. This rearrangement joins TRBV6-1 to TRBJ2-2; D gene ambiguous. Germline CDR1 and CDR2: MNHNS and SASEGT. The CDR3 has 14 residues. Trimming pared 8 bases from V and 3 bases from J, leaving 13 bases between. In DNA form, the CDR3 reads TGTGCCAGCCTTGCAAGGGTTCACACCGGGGAGCTGTTTTTT. As protein: CASLARVHTGELFF.

This clonotype came up many times. The chain has TRBV10-3 and TRBJ1-4; D is unresolved. The ends were cut back, 4 bases at V and 5 bases at J, with 8 bases in the middle. This CDR3 region has 13 residues. From germline, CDR1 is ENHRY and CDR2 SYGVKD. DNA for the CDR3: TGTGCCATCAGTGGGGCCTTAAATGAAAAACTGTTTTTT. Translation: CAISGALNEKLFF.

This clonotype was seen a handful of times. The rearrangement joins TRBV21-1 to TRBJ1-6. TRBV21-1 is reported as a pseudogene. The CDR3 consists of 13 residues. The CDR3 loop is CASIPDENSPLHF. The CDR3 DNA sequence: TGTGCCAGCATCCCAGACGAAAATTCACCCCTCCACTTT.

This clonotype turned up a few times. V and J are TRBV4-2 and TRBJ2-5; 11 positions match TRBD2. CDR1 and CDR2 from the germline V gene are LGHNA and YNFKEQ. CDR3 length equals 17 residues. Trimming at V came to 0 bases and at J to 3 bases, leaving 6 bases not matched to a gene. The CDR3 region has the DNA TGTGCCAGCAGCCAAGATCCCTTACTAGCGGGGGAAGAGACCCAGTACTTC. Translated: CASSQDPLLAGEETQYF.

This clonotype was observed once. The CDR3 DNA sequence: TGCAGTGCTGGGGGACAGAATATCATGGATACGCAGTATTTT. It is translated as CSAGGQNIMDTQYF. The chain uses TRBV20-1 and TRBJ2-3; 7 nucleotides match TRBD1. Trimming removed 5 bases from V and 6 bases from J; junction bases left unmatched: 11. The CDR3 is 14 residues long. Per germline, CDR1 DFQATT and CDR2 SNEGSKA (reference sequence).

The chain employs TRBV29-1 and TRBJ1-3, with a tentative D call TRBD1 (5 bases). Trimming took off 8 bases at V and 4 bases at J, with 15 bases between the two ends. From germline, CDR1 is SQVTM and CDR2 ANQGSEA. This CDR3 has 13 residues. CDR3: CSIRAVGGNTIYF. CDR3 nucleotide sequence: TGCAGCATCAGGGCCGTGGGAGGAAACACCATATATTTT.

The V gene is TRBV9, the J gene TRBJ2-3; possible D gene TRBD2, 6 bases. The V end lost 0 bases, the J end lost 0 bases, and 11 bases lay between the germline ends. Germline CDR1 SGDLS, CDR2 YYNGEE. The CDR3 is 16 amino acids. CDR3 sequence: CASSVGHGTSTDTQYF. CDR3 DNA: TGTGCCAGCAGCGTAGGACACGGGACTAGCACAGATACGCAGTATTTT. The whole variable domain, remainder taken from reference TRBV9 and TRBJ2-3, is DSGVTQTPKHLITATGQRVTLRCSPRSGDLSVYWYQQSLDQGLQFLIQYYNGEERAKGNILERFSAQQFPDLHSELNLSSLELGDSALYFCASSVGHGTSTDTQYFGPGTRLTVL.

V is TRBV20-1 and J is TRBJ2-5, with unresolved D. V was cut by 0 bases and J by 2 bases, with 4 bases left in between. The CDR3 consists of 12 residues. The germline gives CDR1 DFQATT, CDR2 SNEGSKA (reference sequence). CDR3 nucleotide sequence: TGCAGTGCTAGAGATCTTCAAGAGACCCAGTACTTC. It codes for CSARDLQETQYF.

Only one count was recorded for this clonotype. DNA for the CDR3: TGCAGTGCTAGAAGCAGGTTCTCTTCCAAAAACATTCAGTACTTC. It codes for CSARSRFSSKNIQYF. This chain uses TRBV20-1 with TRBJ2-4, with D uncertain. The V gene lost 2 bases and the J gene lost 2 bases, with 13 bases spanning the gap. This CDR3 has 15 amino acids. From germline, CDR1 is DFQATT and CDR2 SNEGSKA (reference sequence).

V gene TRBV9 combines with J gene TRBJ2-5; D perhaps matches TRBD1 (6 bases). CDR1 and CDR2 from the germline V gene are SGDLS and YYNGEE. The V end was cut by 4 bases, the J end by 5 bases, with 18 bases between. This CDR3 spans 15 amino acids. CDR3 nucleotide sequence: TGTGCCAGCAGCTCAACAGGGTTAATGTCGGAGACCCAGTACTTC. Protein: CASSSTGLMSETQYF.

There are a few counts of this clonotype. The chain has TRBV4-1 and TRBJ2-5; D unclear. Trimming pared 1 base from V and 6 bases from J, leaving 9 bases between. The germline V gene has CDR1 MGHRA and CDR2 YSYEKL. This CDR3 is built from 13 residues. This chain's CDR3 is CASSQGTEKTQYF. The CDR3 DNA is TGCGCCAGCAGCCAAGGCACGGAAAAGACCCAGTACTTC.

This clonotype was observed a few times. The rearrangement uses TRBV10-3 and TRBJ2-1, with TRBD2 matching over 12 bases. CDR1 and CDR2 from the germline V gene are ENHRY and SYGVKD. The CDR3 sequence is 17 residues long. J gave up 6 bases and V 7 bases, and 13 bases lay outside the gene matches. CDR3 nucleotide sequence: TGTGCCATCAAGGCCCCCGCCCTAGCGGGGGGGATCAATGAGCAGTTCTTC. Translating gives CAIKAPALAGGINEQFF.

In its sample, this clonotype was seen a few times. The chain links TRBV29-1 to TRBJ2-1, with 10 bases aligning to TRBD1. Germline loops: CDR1 SQVTM, CDR2 ANQGSEA. The CDR3 is 13 amino acids. V shed 5 bases and J 9 bases; nucleotides not matched to a gene: 7. CDR3 protein: CSVRTGGYGEQFF. The CDR3 DNA follows: TGCAGCGTTAGGACAGGGGGGTATGGTGAGCAGTTCTTC.